Each of the 14 T cell receptor beta chains below was sequenced from the same sample in a study of T cells after yellow fever vaccination. TCRdb fed the 5' RACE reads into MiXCR, producing one record per CDR3 protein. The sample comprises more than 300,000 distinct CDR3 sequences, 6.8% of which are singletons, and 18% rests with the top ten. Sequenced material: PBMCs, taken roughly seven weeks after the first yellow fever vaccination. Receptors originate from a man aged 18 to 29 who received the YFV17D yellow fever vaccine.

V and J are TRBV12-3 or TRBV12-4 and TRBJ2-5, with D perhaps being TRBD1 or TRBD2 (6 bases each). The V gene lost 0 bases and the J gene lost 5 bases, with 19 bases spanning the gap. The CDR3 covers 17 residues. CDR3 protein: CASSLAEGGLSGETQYF. CDR3 in DNA: TGTGCCAGCAGTTTAGCGGAAGGGGGGCTAAGCGGGGAGACCCAGTACTTC.

The sample holds a few counts of this clonotype. The chain employs TRBV5-1 and TRBJ2-7; D may be TRBD1 (5 bases). V shed 4 bases and J shed 1 base, with 15 bases lying between them. The CDR3 consists of 15 residues. The germline CDR1 and CDR2 sequences are SGHRS and YFSETQ. CDR3 coding DNA: TGCGCCAGCAGCCTCTTAGGATCAGGGTCCTACGAGCAGTACTTC. This codes for CASSLLGSGSYEQYF.

The chain is built from TRBV28 and TRBJ2-2, with no clear D. Germline CDR1 reads MDHEN; CDR2 reads SYDVKM. With 5 bases removed from V and 5 bases from J, the gap between germline ends came to 12 bases. This CDR3 has 14 amino acids. DNA for the CDR3: TGTGCCAGCAGTCCCCCCACTTGGACCGGGGAGCTGTTTTTT. Protein product: CASSPPTWTGELFF.

In this sample, this clonotype turned up a few times. The chain links TRBV7-9 to TRBJ2-7, with D perhaps matching TRBD2 (6 bases). CDR3 size: 13 residues. V lost 10 bases, J lost 3 bases, and 16 bases lay in between. Looked up from germline, CDR1 is SEHNR and CDR2 is FQNEAQ (reference sequence). The CDR3, as DNA: TGTGCCACCGTGCACCGGGGGAGCTACGAGCAGTACTTC. This encodes CATVHRGSYEQYF.

The V call is TRBV5-4, the J call TRBJ2-5; D is unresolved. In germline, CDR1 is SGHNT, CDR2 YYREEE (reference sequence). With 4 bases removed from V and 2 bases from J, the gap between germline ends came to 12 bases. There are 14 residues in the CDR3. The CDR3 nucleotides are TGTGCCAGCAGCCCCGACTCGCTACAAGAGACCCAGTACTTC. Amino acids: CASSPDSLQETQYF.

This clonotype was counted between two and nine times. The CDR3 here is CSASPGRVSYEQYV. CDR3 nucleotide sequence: TGCAGTGCTAGCCCCGGGAGGGTTTCCTACGAGCAGTACGTC. The chain uses TRBV20-1 and TRBJ2-7; 8 bases align to TRBD2. The V segment lost 3 bases and the J segment 1 base; nucleotides outside the gene matches: 5. CDR1 and CDR2 (germline): DFQATT, SNEGSKA (reference sequence). CDR3 length: 14 amino acids.

In this sample, this clonotype turned up a few times. The chain is built from TRBV15 and TRBJ2-3; 9 nucleotides align to TRBD1. Germline V gene lookup returns CDR1 LNHNV and CDR2 YYDKDF (reference sequence). The V segment lost 3 bases and the J segment 4 bases; nucleotides outside the gene matches: 5. The CDR3 consists of 15 residues. Here the CDR3 DNA reads TGTGCCACCAGCAGCCGGGACAGGGATGCAGATACGCAGTATTTT. It codes for CATSSRDRDADTQYF.

At least ten counts were recorded for this clonotype. V gene TRBV5-6 combines with J gene TRBJ2-3; 8 positions match TRBD2. The CDR3 sequence is 14 residues long. Germline CDR1 reads SGHDT; CDR2 reads YYEEEE. Trimming at V came to 1 base and at J to 3 bases, leaving 1 base not matched to a gene. As DNA, the CDR3 is TGTGCCAGCAGCTTGACTAGCGGAACAGATACGCAGTATTTT. Residues: CASSLTSGTDTQYF.

In its sample, this clonotype was seen a few times. This chain joins TRBV7-2 and TRBJ2-5; D gene ambiguous. The CDR3 length is 15 residues. Per germline, CDR1 SGHTA and CDR2 FQGNSA. Deletions cut 5 bases from V and 2 bases from J, with 15 bases between. The CDR3 protein is CASSPRSLGQETQYF. The CDR3 coding sequence is TGTGCCAGCAGCCCCCGAAGCTTGGGGCAAGAGACCCAGTACTTC.

This clonotype was seen only a few times. This rearrangement joins TRBV7-9 to TRBJ1-1; D is possibly TRBD1 (5 bases). The CDR3 has 14 amino acids. The germline V gene has CDR1 SEHNR and CDR2 FQNEAQ (reference sequence). Trimming stripped 3 bases from V and 0 bases from J, with 8 bases between. The CDR3 nucleotides read TGTGCCAGCAGCTTTGACAGATTGAACACTGAAGCTTTCTTT. This encodes CASSFDRLNTEAFF.

In its sample, this clonotype was seen a few times. V is TRBV4-2 and J is TRBJ2-6, with 7 bases that match TRBD1. CDR1 is LGHNA, CDR2 YNFKEQ, per germline. V was pared by 0 bases and J by 3 bases, with 8 bases of the junction left unmatched. CDR3 length equals 18 residues. CDR3 DNA sequence: TGTGCCAGCAGCCAAGAAATGGGCGCAGGGGGTGGGGCCAACGTCCTGACTTTC. Translating it yields CASSQEMGAGGGANVLTF.

The chain is built from TRBV25-1 and TRBJ1-2, with no clear D. Trimming removed 10 bases from V and 5 bases from J, with 11 bases in between. The length of the CDR3 is 11 residues. Germline CDR1 reads MGHDK; CDR2 reads SYGVNS. This CDR3 is CATARGYGYTF. The CDR3 DNA follows: TGTGCCACCGCGAGAGGTTATGGCTACACCTTC.

This clonotype was observed a handful of times. The rearrangement joins TRBV3-1 to TRBJ2-1; TRBD1 matches 7 bases. The CDR3 consists of 15 residues. V lost 1 base to trimming and J lost 9 bases; unmatched junction nucleotides: 9. Per the germline V gene, CDR1 is LGHDT and CDR2 is YNNKEL (reference sequence). DNA for the CDR3: TGTGCCAGCAGCCAAGGACAGGGAACTGTGAGTGAGCAGTTCTTC. Its protein is CASSQGQGTVSEQFF.

This clonotype was observed at least ten times. This chain joins TRBV12-5 and TRBJ2-1, with 10 bases that match TRBD1. The CDR3 runs 15 residues. Germline V gene lookup returns CDR1 LGHNT and CDR2 FRNRAP. V lost 2 bases to trimming and J lost 8 bases; unmatched junction nucleotides: 6. CDR3: CASGLTGTGEDEQFF. The DNA of the CDR3 is TGTGCTAGTGGTTTGACCGGGACAGGGGAAGATGAGCAGTTCTTC. The variable domain in full, completed from reference TRBV12-5 and TRBJ2-1, reads DARVTQTPRHKVTEMGQEVTMRCQPILGHNTVFWYRQTMMQGLELLAYFRNRAPLDDSGMPKDRFSAEMPDATLATLKIQPSEPRDSAVYFCASGLTGTGEDEQFFGPGTRLTVL.